This TCR beta chain was obtained from a study of sequential checkpoint blockade in melanoma. For the study at large: Maintenance nivolumab came after either treatment sequence. 75 to 95 pretreatment tumor DNA samples were TCRβ immunosequenced.

Per germline, CDR1 LNHDA and CDR2 SQIVND (reference sequence). The CDR3 contains 15 residues. The V gene end was trimmed by 5 bases and the J gene end by 2 bases; junction bases not matched to a gene: 9. By sample fraction, this clone is medium-sized. Its antigen is unidentified. Data came from immunoSEQ multiplex PCR; TCRdb stores just in-frame clones and leaves some out. The table lists 3,500 to 5,000 clones, about 25% of them singletons. Study results and caveats: Clinical benefit was about 30 times likelier when tumor T-cell fraction and clonality increased.

The treatment was: randomized to nivolumab then ipilimumab (arm A) or the reverse (arm B). This TCR was recovered from a human donor with melanoma. The chain uses TRBV19 and TRBJ2-7, with 7 bases lining up with TRBD2. The specimen was tumor tissue (inferred from file names), collected from a patient given nivolumab and ipilimumab in sequence. The CDR3 here is CASSSKPLAAYEQYF. In DNA, the CDR3 is TGTGCCAGTAGTTCCAAACCCCTAGCGGCCTACGAGCAGTACTTC.